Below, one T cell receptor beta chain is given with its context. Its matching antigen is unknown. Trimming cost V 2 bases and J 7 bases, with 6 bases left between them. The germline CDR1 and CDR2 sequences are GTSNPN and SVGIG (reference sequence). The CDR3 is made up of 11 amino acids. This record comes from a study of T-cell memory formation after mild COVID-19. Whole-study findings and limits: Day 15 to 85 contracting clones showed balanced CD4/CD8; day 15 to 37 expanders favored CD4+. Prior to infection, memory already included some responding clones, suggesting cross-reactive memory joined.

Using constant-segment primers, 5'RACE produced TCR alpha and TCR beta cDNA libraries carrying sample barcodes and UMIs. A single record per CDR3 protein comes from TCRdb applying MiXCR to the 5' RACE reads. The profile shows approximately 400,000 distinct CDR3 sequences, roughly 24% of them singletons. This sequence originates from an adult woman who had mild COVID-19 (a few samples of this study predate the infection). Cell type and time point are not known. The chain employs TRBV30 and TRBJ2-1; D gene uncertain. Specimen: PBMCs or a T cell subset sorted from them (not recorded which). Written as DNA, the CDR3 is TGTGCCTGGAGTTTGTTGAATGAGCAGTTCTTC. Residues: CAWSLLNEQFF.